This TCR beta chain was recorded in a study of T cell changes during pregnancy in multiple sclerosis (dated by TCRdb to between 2018 and 2021). General notes on the study: Changes in the T cell repertoire over the course of pregnancy were examined in this study in women with multiple sclerosis.

Trimming removed 1 base from V and 2 bases from J; the gene matches leave 3 bases unexplained. Reading from cysteine to phenylalanine, the CDR3 counts 17 amino acids. Here the CDR3 DNA is all that survives: 51 bases in frame from base 1. For CDR1 and CDR2, the germline V gene lists MGHRA and YSYEKL. The library was generated by the immunoSEQ multiplex PCR assay. TCRdb took this table from immuneACCESS and kept in-frame rearrangements with V and J called. Such tables lack part of the clones; where checked against another copy, unresolved V genes explain under half of the gap, and the rest is unexplained. This sample holds 20,000 to 25,000 clones; around four fifths were observed only once. In total, the top ten clones hold more than 15% of the sample. A note on this clone: This receptor's antigen is unknown. No per-base quality is available; no much larger clone lies one base away.

The sequencing here drew on CD8+ T cells from peripheral blood mononuclear cells, taken in the first trimester of pregnancy. The chain uses TRBV4-1 and TRBJ2-1; TRBD2 aligns with 12 central bases. This TCR was sampled from a female donor in good health, enrolled as a control in a pregnancy study. The CDR3 protein is CASSQVSSGGAYNEQFF. The bases read TGCGCCAGCAGCCAAGTTTCTAGCGGGGGGGCCTACAATGAGCAGTTCTTC.